A single sample gave rise to the 21 T cell receptor beta chains below, sequenced in a study of TIL therapy for anti-PD-1-resistant metastatic lung cancer. This was the immunoSEQ v3 assay. Method: immunoSEQ multiplex PCR; TCRdb's copy keeps in-frame clones and lacks some. This table has roughly 6,300 clones, roughly 64% appearing once. Time point given: pre-treatment sample, taken before nivolumab and TIL therapy. The tumor samples were excised metastases, mostly pleural nodules or supraclavicular lymph nodes. Specimen: tumor tissue, collected at baseline. The source of these receptors is a person between 30 and 80 years old with non-small cell lung cancer.

V and J are TRBV7-9 and TRBJ2-2, with D possibly matching TRBD2 (6 bases). This CDR3 spans 13 amino acids. Between the trimmed V and J ends, which lost 3 bases and 5 bases, there was a span of 7 bases. Germline CDR1 SEHNR, CDR2 FQNEAQ (reference sequence). CDR3 bases: TGTGCCAGCAGCTTCGGGGGAACCGGGGAGCTGTTTTTT. It encodes CASSFGGTGELFF.

Concerning this clone: Other DNA variants within this sample encode the same CDR3. V and J are TRBV12-1 and TRBJ1-6; the D call in the table, TRBD1, was not verified against the DNA. TRBV12-1 is a known pseudogene. The CDR3 spans 14 residues. CDR3 nucleotide sequence: TGTTCCAGCAGGGCCGGGACAGCAAATTCACCTCTCCACTTT. Protein product: CSSRAGTANSPLHF.

This clone was found a few times. J is TRBJ2-1 and V is TRBV18; TRBD2 is a possible D gene (6 bases). CDR1 KGHSH and CDR2 LQKENI come from the germline V gene. V dropped 2 bases and J dropped 2 bases, with 13 bases sitting between them. This CDR3 is 16 amino acids long. The CDR3 sequence: CASSPGPGRTYNEQFF. The CDR3 DNA follows: TGTGCCAGCTCACCAGGACCGGGGAGGACCTACAATGAGCAGTTCTTC.

The count of this clone is one. CDR3: CASSWGGLKETQYF. CDR3 nucleotides: TGTGCCAGCAGCTGGGGGGGGCTGAAAGAGACCCAGTACTTC. This chain connects TRBV5-5 to TRBJ2-5; D perhaps matches TRBD2 (7 bases). The CDR3 length is 14 residues. Germline V gene data show CDR1 as SGHKS and CDR2 as YYEKEE (reference sequence). Trimming pared 3 bases from V and 3 bases from J, leaving 12 bases between.

This clone was found a few times. The genes are TRBV6-6 and TRBJ1-2; possibly TRBD1 for D (5 bases). Germline lookup yields CDR1 MNHNY and CDR2 SVGAGI (reference sequence). The CDR3 length is 13 residues. Trimming cost V 2 bases and J 14 bases, with 18 bases left between them. The CDR3 region is CASSYRDALAWTF. The CDR3 nucleotides read TGTGCCAGCAGTTACCGGGACGCCTTGGCTTGGACCTTC.

The table lists this clone with a few counts. This chain uses TRBV20-1 with TRBJ2-1, with D possibly matching TRBD2 (6 bases). The germline V gene has CDR1 DFQATT and CDR2 SNEGSKA (reference sequence). Trimming removed 5 bases at V and 9 bases at J, with 11 bases between. The CDR3 contains 11 residues. The CDR3 bases are TGCAGTGCTTTTTCGGGAGTTGAGCAGTTCTTC. This translates into CSAFSGVEQFF.

The chain employs TRBV6-5 and TRBJ2-1; perhaps TRBD2 as D (5 bases). From germline, CDR1 is MNHEY and CDR2 SVGAGI. V dropped 6 bases and J dropped 10 bases, with 10 bases sitting between them. CDR3 length: 11 amino acids. CDR3 loop: CASRRAPEQFF. The DNA of the CDR3 is TGTGCCAGCAGGAGGGCGCCAGAGCAGTTCTTC.

The CDR3 loop reads CASSYSTGSSNEQFF. In DNA, the CDR3 is TGTGCCAGCAGTTACTCAACAGGGTCATCGAATGAGCAGTTCTTC. The chain has TRBV6-5 and TRBJ2-1; D is perhaps TRBD1 (6 bases). Between the trimmed V and J ends, which lost 0 bases and 7 bases, there was a span of 13 bases. Germline values: CDR1 MNHEY, CDR2 SVGAGI. The CDR3 is 15 amino acids.

V and J are TRBV4-1 and TRBJ2-2; no firm D call. This CDR3 region has 14 residues. V lost 2 bases, J lost 4 bases, and 8 bases lay in between. Germline CDR1 and CDR2: MGHRA and YSYEKL. The CDR3 reads CASSQSRSTGELFF. The CDR3 DNA sequence: TGCGCCAGCAGCCAAAGTAGGTCCACCGGGGAGCTGTTTTTT.

The chain couples TRBV29-1 to TRBJ1-1; D not certain. Trimming cost V 6 bases and J 5 bases, with 13 bases left between them. Per the germline V gene, CDR1 is SQVTM and CDR2 is ANQGSEA. The CDR3 has 12 amino acids. In DNA, the CDR3 is TGCAGCGTCTTGCGGGGAAAGACTGAAGCTTTCTTT. Residues: CSVLRGKTEAFF.

This clone appeared a few times. The chain joins TRBV28 to TRBJ1-1; weak D call: TRBD1 (5 bases). This CDR3 is built from 11 residues. Looked up from germline, CDR1 is MDHEN and CDR2 is SYDVKM. V gave up 8 bases and J gave up 5 bases, with 9 bases separating them. The CDR3 here is CASRRETEAFF. DNA for the CDR3: TGTGCCAGCCGCAGGGAGACTGAAGCTTTCTTT.

This clone came up once. The J gene is TRBJ2-3, the V gene TRBV19; D may match TRBD1 or TRBD2 (6 bases each). Germline V lookup: CDR1 LNHDA, CDR2 SQIVND (reference sequence). This CDR3 is 15 amino acids long. Trimming removed 0 bases at V and 6 bases at J, with 13 bases between. The CDR3: CASSIDGGREDTQYF. CDR3 DNA sequence: TGTGCCAGTAGTATAGACGGGGGCAGGGAGGATACGCAGTATTTT.

This clone was detected a few times. The chain has TRBV19 and TRBJ2-7, with 10 bases lining up with TRBD1. From germline, CDR1 is LNHDA and CDR2 SQIVND (reference sequence). The CDR3 loop spans 15 amino acids. J lost 2 bases, V lost 3 bases, and 4 bases had no gene match. The CDR3 spells CASSISGQGPYEQYV. In nucleotides, the CDR3 is TGTGCCAGTAGTATTTCGGGACAGGGGCCCTACGAGCAGTACGTC.

This chain's CDR3 is CASSLPGGGSPLHF. DNA for the CDR3: TGTGCCAGCAGCTTACCGGGGGGAGGTTCACCCCTCCACTTT. The V gene is TRBV7-9, the J gene TRBJ1-6; perhaps TRBD1 as D (5 bases). Looked up from germline, CDR1 is SEHNR and CDR2 is FQNEAQ (reference sequence). Trimming removed 2 bases at V and 9 bases at J, with 11 bases between. This CDR3 comprises 14 residues.

V usage is TRBV6-5 and J usage is TRBJ2-1, with TRBD2 identical over 10 bases. Germline V gives CDR1 MNHEY, CDR2 SVGAGI. The CDR3 has 15 amino acids. Trimming cost V 7 bases and J 5 bases; bases outside gene matches: 8. The CDR3 reads CASNPAGGSNNEQFF. The CDR3 DNA reads as TGTGCCAGCAACCCAGCGGGGGGGTCAAACAATGAGCAGTTCTTC.

The rearrangement links TRBV6-2 or TRBV6-3 to TRBJ1-1; no clear D gene. CDR3 length: 13 amino acids. Trimming shortened V by 2 bases and J by 10 bases, and 14 bases separated the two germline ends. Germline assignment: CDR1 MNHEY and CDR2 SVGEGT. CDR3 region: CASSYPWVGRAFF. The CDR3 region has the DNA TGTGCCAGCAGTTACCCGTGGGTGGGGAGAGCTTTCTTT.

The CDR3 DNA sequence: TGCAGCGTTGGAACAATGGAAGGCTACACCTTC. It encodes CSVGTMEGYTF. V gene TRBV29-1 combines with J gene TRBJ1-2; D call uncertain. The V gene lost 4 bases and the J gene lost 8 bases, with 11 bases spanning the gap. The CDR3 runs to 11 residues. Per the germline V gene, CDR1 is SQVTM and CDR2 is ANQGSEA.

In DNA, the CDR3 is TGTGCCTGGAGTCGGACAGGTTCTCTGAACACTGAAGCTTTCTTT. The encoded protein is CAWSRTGSLNTEAFF. The chain recombines TRBV30 with TRBJ1-1, with 7 bases aligning to TRBD1. This CDR3 is 15 amino acids long. V lost 2 bases to trimming and J lost 0 bases; unmatched junction nucleotides: 6. CDR1 is GTSNPN, CDR2 SVGIG, per germline (reference sequence).

The rearrangement uses TRBV10-3 and TRBJ1-1, with 9 bases fitting TRBD1. Looked up from germline, CDR1 is ENHRY and CDR2 is SYGVKD. CDR3 length equals 13 residues. With 7 bases clipped from V and 4 bases from J, the junction kept 4 bases outside the gene matches. CDR3 residues: CAINPTGGTEAFF. The CDR3 DNA reads as TGTGCCATCAACCCGACAGGGGGCACTGAAGCTTTCTTT.

V and J are TRBV7-9 and TRBJ2-1, with 14 bases identical to TRBD2. Trimming cost V 4 bases and J 10 bases; bases outside gene matches: 9. CDR3 length: 16 amino acids. CDR1 and CDR2 from the germline V gene are SEHNR and FQNEAQ (reference sequence). CDR3 residues: CASSSSGLAGDGEQFF. In nucleotides, the CDR3 is TGTGCCAGCAGCTCATCGGGACTAGCGGGAGACGGGGAGCAGTTCTTC.

The chain recombines TRBV10-2 with TRBJ2-3; D might be TRBD1 or TRBD2, each matching 6 bases. V lost 4 bases and J 2 bases, leaving 16 bases between the germline ends. Germline lookup yields CDR1 WSHSY and CDR2 SAAADI. This CDR3 spans 16 amino acids. In nucleotides, the CDR3 is TGCGCCAGCAGTGCCGGGACAAGGGGGGACACAGATACGCAGTATTTT. Its translation: CASSAGTRGDTDTQYF.